Sequencing of this T cell receptor beta chain was carried out in a study of blood T cell repertoires in COVID-19. Looking at the study overall: The cDNA or gDNA used as material had been derived from T cells, B-cell-depleted T cells, or PBMCs.

Germline V CDR1 and CDR2: LNHDA, SQIVND (reference sequence). The V gene lost 9 bases and the J gene lost 1 base, with 15 bases spanning the gap. The CDR3 extends over 14 amino acids. As originally analysed: By means of reference gene primer amplification, nucleated cell counts were estimated. Some clones are missing from TCRdb's copy, which holds only in-frame ones; the method was immunoSEQ multiplex PCR. V and J calls and clone size are as listed in that table; D and trimming were resolved from the DNA. Of more than 150,000 clones in the sample, roughly 90% were seen once. The chain is built from TRBV19 and TRBJ1-1; D call uncertain. The source is a man aged 50-59 years with acute or convalescent COVID-19. Sequenced input: peripheral blood. The CDR3 DNA sequence: TGTGCCAGCGCCGGCCTAGGCGGGAACACTGAAGCTTTCTTT. Protein product: CASAGLGGNTEAFF. The full variable domain, completed using reference TRBV19 and TRBJ1-1, is DGGITQSPKYLFRKEGQNVTLSCEQNLNHDAMYWYRQDPGQGLRLIYYSQIVNDFQKGDIAEGYSVSREKKESFPLTVTSAQKNPTAFYLCASAGLGGNTEAFFGQGTRLTVV.